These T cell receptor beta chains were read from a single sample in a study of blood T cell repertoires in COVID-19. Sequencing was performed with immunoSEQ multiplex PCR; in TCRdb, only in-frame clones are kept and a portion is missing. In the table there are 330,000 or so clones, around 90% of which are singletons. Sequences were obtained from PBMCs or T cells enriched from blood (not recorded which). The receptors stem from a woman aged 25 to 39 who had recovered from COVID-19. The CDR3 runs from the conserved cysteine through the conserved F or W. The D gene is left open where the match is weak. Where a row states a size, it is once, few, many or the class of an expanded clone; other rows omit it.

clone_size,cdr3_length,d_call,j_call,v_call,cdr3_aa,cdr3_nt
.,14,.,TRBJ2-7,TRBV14,CASRPGLNSYEQYF,TGTGCCAGCAGACCGGGACTGAACTCCTACGAGCAGTACTTC
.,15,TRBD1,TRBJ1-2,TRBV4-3,CASSQTTTGVFSYTF,TGCGCCAGCAGCCAGACAACAACAGGGGTCTTCAGCTACACCTTC
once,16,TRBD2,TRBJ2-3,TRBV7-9,CASSLGGPSGGDTQYF,TGTGCCAGCAGCTTAGGAGGCCCTAGCGGGGGTGATACGCAGTATTTT
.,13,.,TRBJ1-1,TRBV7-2,CASSFAENTEAFF,TGTGCCAGCAGCTTTGCAGAAAACACTGAAGCTTTCTTT
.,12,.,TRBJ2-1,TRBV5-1,CASMLDYNEQFF,TGCGCCAGCATGCTAGACTACAATGAGCAGTTCTTC
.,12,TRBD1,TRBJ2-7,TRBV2,CASSGQGYEQYF,TGTGCCAGCAGCGGACAGGGCTACGAGCAGTACTTC
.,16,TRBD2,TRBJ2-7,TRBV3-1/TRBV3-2,CASSQGTSGRISEQYF,TGTGCCAGCAGCCAGGGGACTAGCGGGAGGATCTCCGAGCAGTACTTC
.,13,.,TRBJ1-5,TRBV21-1,CASPMGQTQPQHF,TGTGCCAGTCCCATGGGGCAGACCCAGCCCCAGCATTTT
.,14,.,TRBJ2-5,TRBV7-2,CASSRDRWQETQYF,TGTGCCAGCAGCCGTGACAGGTGGCAAGAGACCCAGTACTTC
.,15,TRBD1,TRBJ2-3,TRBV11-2,CASSLGGTGADTQYF,TGTGCCAGCAGCTTAGGGGGGACAGGGGCAGATACGCAGTATTTT
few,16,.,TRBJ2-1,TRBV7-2,CASSLGIESSYNEQFF,TGTGCCAGCAGCTTAGGTATAGAGAGCTCCTACAATGAGCAGTTCTTC
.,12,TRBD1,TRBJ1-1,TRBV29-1,CSAINRGTEAFF,TGCAGCGCCATAAACAGGGGCACTGAAGCTTTCTTT
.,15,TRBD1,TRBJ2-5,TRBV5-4,CASSRGQGAKETQYF,TGTGCCAGCAGCCGGGGACAGGGGGCAAAAGAGACCCAGTACTTC
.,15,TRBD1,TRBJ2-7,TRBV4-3,CASSQAGTGVYEQYF,TGCGCCAGCAGCCAAGCCGGGACAGGTGTCTACGAGCAGTACTTC
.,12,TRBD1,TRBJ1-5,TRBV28,CALGTGYQPQHF,TGTGCCCTGGGGACAGGGTATCAGCCCCAGCATTTT
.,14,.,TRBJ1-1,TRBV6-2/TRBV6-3,CASSRTRTDTEAFF,TGTGCCAGCAGTAGGACAAGGACGGACACTGAAGCTTTCTTT
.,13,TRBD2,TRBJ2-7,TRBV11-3,CASSWGLASEQYF,TGTGCCAGCAGCTGGGGACTAGCGAGCGAGCAGTACTTC
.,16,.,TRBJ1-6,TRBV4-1,CASSQEPGVLGSPLHF,TGCGCCAGCAGCCAAGAGCCCGGGGTTTTAGGCTCACCCCTCCACTTT
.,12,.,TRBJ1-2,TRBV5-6,CASSSSGYGYTF,TGTGCCAGCAGCTCCTCAGGCTATGGCTACACCTTC
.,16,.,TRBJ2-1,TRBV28,CASSLLGGESYNEQFF,TGTGCCAGCAGTTTACTCGGGGGTGAGTCCTACAATGAGCAGTTCTTC
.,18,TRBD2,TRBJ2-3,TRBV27,CASSRTYGGSPSTDTQYF,TGTGCCAGCAGCCGAACGTACGGGGGGTCACCTAGCACAGATACGCAGTATTTT
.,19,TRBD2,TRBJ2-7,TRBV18,CASSPAAQFGGRASYEQYF,TGTGCCAGCTCACCGGCAGCGCAGTTTGGCGGGAGGGCCTCCTACGAGCAGTACTTC
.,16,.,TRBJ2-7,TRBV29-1,CSVTDWGTLGPYEQYF,TGCAGCGTCACCGATTGGGGGACACTTGGGCCCTACGAGCAGTACTTC
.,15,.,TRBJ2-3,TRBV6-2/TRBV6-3,CASSGRGTTTDTQYF,TGTGCCAGCAGTGGAAGGGGGACTACCACAGATACGCAGTATTTT
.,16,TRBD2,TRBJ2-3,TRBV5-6,CASSPMTSGGAGTQYF,TGTGCCAGCAGCCCCATGACTAGCGGGGGGGCGGGTACGCAGTATTTT
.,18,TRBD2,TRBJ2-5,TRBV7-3,CASSLGSLAGGAGETQYF,TGTGCCAGCAGCTTAGGCTCCTTAGCGGGAGGTGCGGGAGAGACCCAGTACTTC
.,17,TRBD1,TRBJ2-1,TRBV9,CASSVVWGDRGYNEQFF,TGTGCCAGCAGCGTAGTCTGGGGGGACAGGGGATACAATGAGCAGTTCTTC
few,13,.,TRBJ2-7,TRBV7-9,CASSLAGHYEQYF,TGTGCCAGCAGCTTAGCGGGCCACTACGAGCAGTACTTC